Following are 20 T cell receptor beta chains from one sample sequenced in a study of OX40 agonist ivuxolimab in advanced cancers. Libraries were constructed by the immunoSEQ multiplex PCR assay. TCRdb stores this immuneACCESS table with in-frame sequences only. Part of the clones is absent; in the studies checked, under half of the shortfall reflects unresolved V genes, and no reason is known for the rest. This sample comprises about 36,000 clones, approximately 72% of them detected only once. Around 13% of the sample goes to the ten largest clones. This material consisted of CD4+ or CD8+ T cells sorted from blood, taken in a trial of the OX40 agonist ivuxolimab. These receptors all come from an adult with an advanced solid tumor such as melanoma, head and neck, liver or kidney cancer.

The rearrangement uses TRBV5-6 and TRBJ2-5, with D possibly being TRBD2 (5 bases). The better agreement between TRBJ2-7 and the DNA end casts doubt on the J call. The V gene's germline CDR1 is SGHDT and CDR2 YYEEEE. The CDR3 length is 16 residues. DNA for the CDR3: TGTGCCAGCAGCTTGGGAATTGGAGGCACAAACTACGAGCAGTACTTC. Its translation: CASSLGIGGTNYEQYF.

The chain joins TRBV18 to TRBJ2-2, with 9 nucleotides matching TRBD2. Germline lookup yields CDR1 KGHSH and CDR2 LQKENI. The CDR3 loop spans 15 amino acids. The ends lost 5 bases at V and 5 bases at J; junction bases unmatched: 6. For the CDR3, the DNA is TGTGCCAGCTCAAGCCGACTAGCGGAGACCGGGGAGCTGTTTTTT. Residues: CASSSRLAETGELFF.

This clone has just one count. The chain uses TRBV6-6 and TRBJ1-5; TRBD1 is a possible D gene (5 bases). The V and J ends lost 0 bases and 2 bases respectively, with 5 bases between them. The germline V gene encodes CDR1 MNHNY and CDR2 SVGAGI (reference sequence). The CDR3 runs to 14 residues. The CDR3 protein is CASSYSGGNQPQHF. For the CDR3, the DNA is TGTGCCAGCAGTTACTCAGGGGGCAATCAGCCCCAGCATTTT.

The chain has TRBV6-1 and TRBJ2-1; TRBD1 matches at 8 bases. The CDR3 length is 15 residues. Trimming took 6 bases from V and 0 from J; bases not matched to a gene: 4. Germline loops: CDR1 MNHNS, CDR2 SASEGT. The CDR3 bases are TGTGCCAGCAGCACCGGGACAGGCTCCTACAATGAGCAGTTCTTC. Translated: CASSTGTGSYNEQFF.

The chain is built from TRBV27 and TRBJ2-2; maybe TRBD2 (6 bases). The germline V gene encodes CDR1 MNHEY and CDR2 SMNVEV (reference sequence). V was cut by 1 base and J by 2 bases, with 17 bases left in between. CDR3 length: 18 amino acids. CDR3 bases: TGTGCCAGCAGTTTATTTCGCGGGCGGGGTCCAAACACCGGGGAGCTGTTTTTT. This encodes CASSLFRGRGPNTGELFF.

V usage is TRBV2 and J usage is TRBJ1-5, with 8 bases that match TRBD1. V shed 5 bases, J shed 5 bases, and the junction held 8 bases outside the gene matches. Germline CDR1 and CDR2: SNHLY and FYNNEI. The CDR3 runs to 15 residues. CDR3 in amino acids: CASSLDRGVYQPQHF. The CDR3 nucleotides read TGTGCCAGCAGTCTTGACAGGGGAGTTTATCAGCCCCAGCATTTT.

The rearrangement joins TRBV30 to TRBJ2-1; TRBD2 aligns across 8 bases. There are 15 residues in the CDR3. Germline V CDR1 and CDR2: GTSNPN, SVGIG (reference sequence). Germline trimming cut 4 bases from V and 4 bases from J; bases unmatched to any gene: 9. CDR3: CAWTLLASGYNEQFF. The CDR3 DNA sequence: TGTGCCTGGACTCTCCTGGCTAGCGGGTACAATGAGCAGTTCTTC.

The genes are TRBV7-2 and TRBJ1-2; 7 bases map to TRBD1. V was clipped by 4 bases and J by 6 bases; unmatched bases: 17. The length of the CDR3 is 17 residues. Germline V gene lookup returns CDR1 SGHTA and CDR2 FQGNSA. Written as DNA, the CDR3 is TGTGCCAGCAGCTCGCGCTTTACAGGGGCCCTAAGCCATGGCTACACCTTC. Its translation: CASSSRFTGALSHGYTF.

V usage is TRBV21-1 and J usage is TRBJ1-3; the table names TRBD1, a call not compared with the DNA. TRBV21-1 is a recognized pseudogene. The CDR3 has 10 residues. The DNA of the CDR3 is TGTGCCAGCGGACAGCCCCCCCTATATTTT. Protein sequence: CASGQPPLYF.

The chain couples TRBV5-4 to TRBJ2-5; 7 bases are shared with TRBD1. Trimming took 5 bases from V and 0 from J; bases not matched to a gene: 1. CDR3 size: 13 residues. The V gene's germline CDR1 is SGHNT and CDR2 YYREEE (reference sequence). The CDR3 bases are TGTGCCAGCAGGGGACAGAACCAAGAGACCCAGTACTTC. This codes for CASRGQNQETQYF.

The chain is built from TRBV19 and TRBJ1-6; D remains ambiguous. Germline CDR1 and CDR2: LNHDA and SQIVND (reference sequence). The CDR3 runs 13 residues. V dropped 1 base and J dropped 8 bases, with 6 bases sitting between them. The CDR3 region is CASSIGLDSPLHF. CDR3 coding DNA: TGTGCCAGTAGTATAGGACTGGATTCACCCCTCCACTTT.

V usage is TRBV16 and J usage is TRBJ1-5; TRBD1 is a possible D gene (5 bases). V lost 9 bases, J lost 4 bases, and 13 bases lay in between. The CDR3 is 13 residues long. CDR1 is KGHSY and CDR2 is FQNENV in the germline V gene. The DNA for the CDR3 is TGTGCCAGTTCAGGGACGGAAAATCAGCCCCAGCATTTT. Translation: CASSGTENQPQHF.

A few counts support this clone. This chain uses TRBV9 with TRBJ2-4, with a tentative D call TRBD2 (5 bases). The length of the CDR3 is 16 residues. V lost 4 bases and J 0 bases, leaving 14 bases between the germline ends. The V gene's germline CDR1 is SGDLS and CDR2 YYNGEE. CDR3 sequence (DNA): TGTGCCAGCAGCCCCGACTACCGTTTAGCCAAAAACATTCAGTACTTC. It specifies CASSPDYRLAKNIQYF.

This chain uses TRBV27 with TRBJ2-1; D is undetermined. V was clipped by 4 bases and J by 9 bases, with 13 bases between them. The CDR3 covers 13 residues. CDR1 is MNHEY and CDR2 is SMNVEV in the germline V gene (reference sequence). The CDR3 reads CASSSPVLGEQFF. Written as DNA, the CDR3 is TGTGCCAGCAGTTCCCCGGTCTTAGGTGAGCAGTTCTTC.

The chain's CDR3 is CASSPGTRVENTIYF. In nucleotides, the CDR3 is TGTGCCAGCAGTCCGGGGACCCGGGTAGAAAACACCATATATTTT. The J gene is TRBJ1-3, the V gene TRBV28, with a possible D match to TRBD1 (5 bases). The V gene's germline CDR1 is MDHEN and CDR2 SYDVKM. CDR3 length: 15 amino acids. Trimming stripped 5 bases from V and 6 bases from J, with 17 bases between.

The CDR3 region is CASSLGGQSYSPLHF. CDR3 in DNA: TGTGCCAGCAGCTTGGGAGGACAGTCTTATTCACCCCTCCACTTT. The chain couples TRBV5-4 to TRBJ1-6; TRBD1 might be the D (6 bases). The germline gives CDR1 SGHNT, CDR2 YYREEE (reference sequence). V shed 0 bases and J shed 8 bases, with 12 bases lying between them. The CDR3 consists of 15 residues.

This clone was seen once. CDR3 DNA sequence: TGCGCCAGCAGCCTCGGAACCGGTCTCGAAAAACTGTTTTTT. Translated: CASSLGTGLEKLFF. V gene TRBV5-1 combines with J gene TRBJ1-4; D gene ambiguous. CDR3 length equals 14 residues. The V and J ends lost 4 bases and 8 bases respectively, with 15 bases between them. Per germline, CDR1 SGHRS and CDR2 YFSETQ.

This chain's CDR3 is CSVEVRGARLSGANVLTF. DNA of the CDR3: TGCAGCGTTGAGGTCCGGGGGGCCCGCCTCTCTGGGGCCAACGTCCTGACTTTC. The rearrangement uses TRBV29-1 and TRBJ2-6, with a weak D call TRBD2 (7 bases). There are 18 residues in the CDR3. Germline CDR1 is SQVTM and CDR2 is ANQGSEA. The germline V and J ends were trimmed by 3 bases and 0 bases, with 18 bases remaining between them.

In this sample, this clone turned up a few times. The V and J genes are TRBV6-5 and TRBJ1-2; D is possibly TRBD1 (5 bases). V dropped 0 bases and J dropped 13 bases, with 12 bases sitting between them. The CDR3 loop spans 12 amino acids. The germline V gene has CDR1 MNHEY and CDR2 SVGAGI. CDR3: CASSYSGDGFTF. For the CDR3, the DNA is TGTGCCAGCAGTTACTCAGGGGATGGGTTCACCTTC.

The rearrangement links TRBV5-1 to TRBJ2-7, with D tentatively TRBD2 (6 bases). Germline CDR1 reads SGHRS; CDR2 reads YFSETQ. Trimming removed 0 bases from V and 2 bases from J, with 15 bases in between. The CDR3 covers 16 residues. The CDR3 reads CASSLGWGEPPYEQYF. The CDR3 coding sequence is TGCGCCAGCAGCTTGGGGTGGGGGGAACCCCCCTACGAGCAGTACTTC. Using reference TRBV5-1 and TRBJ2-7 for the parts outside the CDR3, the full variable domain is KAGVTQTPRYLIKTRGQQVTLSCSPISGHRSVSWYQQTPGQGLQFLFEYFSETQRNKGNFPGRFSGRQFSNSRSEMNVSTLELGDSALYLCASSLGWGEPPYEQYFGPGTRLTVT.